This T cell receptor (beta chain) stems from a study of T cells in localized non-small cell lung cancer (dated by TCRdb to about 2020). Describing the broader study: Comparing tumors with uninvolved tumor-adjacent lungs, the study looked at the T cell repertoires of roughly 250 patients with early-stage NSCLC. The cohort comprised under 250 treatment-naïve NSCLC patients with resected, localized lung tumors. The mean age of the NSCLC patients was 60 to 85 years, with 120 to 150 men and around 100 women.

The immunoSEQ Assay was used to sequence TCR beta CDR3 regions from DNA. The original pipeline was this. T cell density was computed as TCR beta template counts normalized to usable DNA estimated by amplifying housekeeping genes. Richness was estimated with the preseqR package, extrapolating to 400,000 templates for PBMC samples and 120,000 templates for tissue samples. Clonality was calculated as one minus Pielou's evenness. To identify tissue-enriched TCRs, differential abundance testing was run on productive amino-acid clonotypes with a minimum total count of 5 and an alpha of 0.1. The Jaccard Index and the Morisita Overlap Index were used to measure repertoire overlap between compartments. GLIPH grouped TCR beta CDR3s together with public tetramer-defined viral CDR3s, and a viral motif had to include at least three viral sequences and show V-gene enrichment. TCRdb carries this immuneACCESS record with in-frame sequences only. Its versions omit some clonotypes, under half of them owing to an unresolved V gene in the studies checked, with the rest unexplained. V, J and clone size are those of that table, while D and trimming were read from the DNA. The sample table holds roughly 25,000 clones, of which approximately 83% were seen once. The ten largest clones represent 5.8% of the sample.

Summary of the overall study and its limitations: Higher blood T cell density associated with longer overall survival, while higher adjacent-lung clonality associated with shorter survival. Because the study design was exploratory, TCR variables were selected using unadjusted p-values without false-discovery rate correction. The highest T cell clonality was observed in uninvolved tumor-adjacent lung, where clonality exceeded that of tumor, suggesting that antigenic responses were more focused in uninvolved tumor-adjacent lung. A median of 57 of the top 100 tumor clones were detected in paired uninvolved adjacent lung, and around 27 of these tumor clones were also found among the top 100 clones of the paired uninvolved adjacent lung. Because multi-region tumor sequencing was not done, intratumor heterogeneity could not be ruled out.

Clipping removes 0 bases from V and 0 bases from J, with 2 as the unmatched junction base count. The germline V gene provides CDR1 SGHRS and CDR2 YFSETQ. The CDR3 holds 16 amino acids from the cysteine to the phenylalanine. The kept DNA is CDR3 alone, 48 bases in frame from the first base. Details on this clone: Its antigen is unknown. No base-level quality is on record; no much larger clone is a single base apart.

At diagnosis, tumor, uninvolved tumor-adjacent lung and peripheral blood were collected and then preserved as a mix of FFPE and fresh-frozen material. For TCR repertoire profiling, blood samples were analyzed as peripheral blood mononuclear cells. This receptor was identified in a male donor older than 55 with stage II squamous cell lung carcinoma. The material sequenced was peripheral blood, taken before any cancer treatment. This chain joins TRBV5-1 to TRBJ2-1; 8 bases in the middle match TRBD2. The CDR3 protein is CASSLGRGGSYNEQFF. The sequence in DNA is TGCGCCAGCAGCTTGGGACGGGGGGGCTCCTACAATGAGCAGTTCTTC.